What follows describes a single TCR beta chain. Antigen: not known. This record belongs to a study of T cells after yellow fever vaccination. Study-level results: Some clonotypes were seen in both the CD4 and the CD8 compartments. These made up a small share and likely arose from convergent recombination. Peaking faster, on day 5 versus 15, the secondary response was nonetheless weaker. Boosting was followed by the reappearance of most primary-vaccination clones (under 97% CD4, 70% to 90% CD8).

CDR3 length: 16 amino acids. The germline gives CDR1 MDHEN, CDR2 SYDVKM. Trimming removed 6 bases from V and 5 bases from J, with 20 bases in between. TCRdb passed the 5' RACE reads through MiXCR, listing each CDR3 protein once. The repertoire holds some 550,000 distinct CDR3 sequences, under 25% seen once, with roughly an eighth in the top ten. The chain recombines TRBV28 with TRBJ1-5; tentatively, D is TRBD1 (6 bases). The receptor was derived from a young man who received the YFV17D yellow fever vaccine. The material sequenced was PBMCs, taken 15 days after the yellow fever booster vaccination. The DNA for the CDR3 is TGTGCCAGCAGCCTAGGTTCCGGGGGCCGGTATCAGCCCCAGCATTTT. Amino acid sequence: CASSLGSGGRYQPQHF.